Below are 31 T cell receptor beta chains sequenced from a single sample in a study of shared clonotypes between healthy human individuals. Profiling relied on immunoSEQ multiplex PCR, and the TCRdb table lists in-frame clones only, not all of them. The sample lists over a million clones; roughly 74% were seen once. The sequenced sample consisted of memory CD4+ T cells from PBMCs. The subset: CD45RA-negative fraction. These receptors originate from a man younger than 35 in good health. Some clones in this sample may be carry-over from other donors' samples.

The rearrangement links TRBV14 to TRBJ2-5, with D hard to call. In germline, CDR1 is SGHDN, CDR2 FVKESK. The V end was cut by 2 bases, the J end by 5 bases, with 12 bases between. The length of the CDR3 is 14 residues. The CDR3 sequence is CASSQSIIGETQYF. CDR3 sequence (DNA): TGTGCCAGCAGCCAATCCATCATTGGCGAGACCCAGTACTTC. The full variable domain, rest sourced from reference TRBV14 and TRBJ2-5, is EAGVTQFPSHSVIEKGQTVTLRCDPISGHDNLYWYRRVMGKEIKFLLHFVKESKQDESGMPNNRFLAERTGGTYSTLKVQPAELEDSGVYFCASSQSIIGETQYFGPGTRLLVL.

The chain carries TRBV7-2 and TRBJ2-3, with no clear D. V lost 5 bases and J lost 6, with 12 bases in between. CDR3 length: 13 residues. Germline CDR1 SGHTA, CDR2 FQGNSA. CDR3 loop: CASSPAPPDTQYF. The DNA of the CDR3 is TGTGCCAGCAGCCCGGCCCCACCGGATACGCAGTATTTT. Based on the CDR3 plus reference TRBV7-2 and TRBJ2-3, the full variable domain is GAGVSQSPSNKVTEKGKDVELRCDPISGHTALYWYRQSLGQGLEFLIYFQGNSAPDKSGLPSDRFSAERTGGSVSTLTIQRTQQEDSAVYLCASSPAPPDTQYFGPGTRLTVL.

The CDR3 spells CASSLAGRARRETQYF. CDR3 DNA: TGTGCCAGCAGCTTGGCCGGCAGGGCCCGTAGAGAGACCCAGTACTTC. The genes are TRBV5-6 and TRBJ2-5; weak D call: TRBD1 (5 bases). The CDR3 covers 16 residues. The germline CDR1 and CDR2 sequences are SGHDT and YYEEEE. Between the trimmed V and J ends, which lost 0 bases and 4 bases, there was a span of 16 bases.

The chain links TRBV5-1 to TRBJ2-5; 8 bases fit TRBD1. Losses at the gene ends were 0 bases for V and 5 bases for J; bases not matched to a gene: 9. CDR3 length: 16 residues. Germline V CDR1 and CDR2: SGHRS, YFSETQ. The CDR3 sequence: CASSLVGTGGMETQYF. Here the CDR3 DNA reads TGCGCCAGCAGCTTGGTAGGGACAGGCGGTATGGAGACCCAGTACTTC.

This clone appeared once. DNA for the CDR3: TGTGCCAGCTCACCACCGTCAGGGAGCGGAGATCAGCCCCAGCATTTT. Translation gives CASSPPSGSGDQPQHF. The V and J genes are TRBV18 and TRBJ1-5, with a weak D call TRBD1 (5 bases). Per germline, CDR1 KGHSH and CDR2 LQKENI. The V gene lost 0 bases and the J gene lost 5 bases, with 14 bases spanning the gap. The CDR3 length is 16 residues. The entire variable domain, with the rest obtained from reference TRBV18 and TRBJ1-5, is as follows: NAGVMQNPRHLVRRRGQEARLRCSPMKGHSHVYWYRQLPEEGLKFMVYLQKENIIDESGMPKERFSAEFPKEGPSILRIQQVVRGDSAAYFCASSPPSGSGDQPQHFGDGTRLSIL.

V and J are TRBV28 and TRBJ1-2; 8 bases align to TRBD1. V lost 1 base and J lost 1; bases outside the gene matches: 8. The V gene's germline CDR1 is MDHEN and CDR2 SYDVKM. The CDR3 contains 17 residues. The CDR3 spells CASSLFIRGQGNYGYTF. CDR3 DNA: TGTGCCAGCAGTTTATTTATCAGGGGGCAGGGTAACTATGGCTACACCTTC.

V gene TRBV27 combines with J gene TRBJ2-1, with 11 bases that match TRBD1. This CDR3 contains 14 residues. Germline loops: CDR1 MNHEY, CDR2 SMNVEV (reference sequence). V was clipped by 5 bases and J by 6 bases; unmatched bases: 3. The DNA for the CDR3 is TGTGCCAGCAGTCCCGGGACAGGGGGCAATGAGCAGTTCTTC. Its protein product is CASSPGTGGNEQFF.

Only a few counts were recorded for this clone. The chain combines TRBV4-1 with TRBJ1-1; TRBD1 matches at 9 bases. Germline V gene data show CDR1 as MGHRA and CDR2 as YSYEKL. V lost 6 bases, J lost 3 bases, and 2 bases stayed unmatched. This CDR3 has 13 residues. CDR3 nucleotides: TGCGCCAGCAGACGGACAGGGGACACTGAAGCTTTCTTT. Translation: CASRRTGDTEAFF.

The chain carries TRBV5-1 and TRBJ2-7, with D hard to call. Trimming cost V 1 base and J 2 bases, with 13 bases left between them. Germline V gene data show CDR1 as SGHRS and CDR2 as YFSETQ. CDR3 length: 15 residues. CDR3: CASSLSSLRAYEQYF. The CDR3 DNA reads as TGCGCCAGCAGCTTGAGTTCACTTAGGGCCTACGAGCAGTACTTC. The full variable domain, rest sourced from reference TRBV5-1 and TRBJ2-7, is KAGVTQTPRYLIKTRGQQVTLSCSPISGHRSVSWYQQTPGQGLQFLFEYFSETQRNKGNFPGRFSGRQFSNSRSEMNVSTLELGDSALYLCASSLSSLRAYEQYFGPGTRLTVT.

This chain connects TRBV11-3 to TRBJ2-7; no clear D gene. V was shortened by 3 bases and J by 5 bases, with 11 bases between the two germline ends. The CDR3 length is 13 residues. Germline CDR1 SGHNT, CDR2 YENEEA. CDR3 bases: TGTGCCAGCAGCTTGGCTAGTTCGGACGAGCAGTACTTC. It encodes CASSLASSDEQYF. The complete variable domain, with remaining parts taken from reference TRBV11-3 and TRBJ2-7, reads EAGVVQSPRYKIIEKKQPVAFWCNPISGHNTLYWYLQNLGQGPELLIRYENEEAVDDSQLPKDRFSAERLKGVDSTLKIQPAELGDSAVYLCASSLASSDEQYFGPGTRLTVT.

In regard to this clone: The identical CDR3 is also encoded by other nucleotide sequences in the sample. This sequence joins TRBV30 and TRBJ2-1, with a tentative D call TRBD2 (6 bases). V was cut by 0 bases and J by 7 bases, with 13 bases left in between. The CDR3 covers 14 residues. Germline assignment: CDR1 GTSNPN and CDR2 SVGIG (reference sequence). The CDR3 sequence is CAWSVGTGRNEQFF. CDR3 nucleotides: TGTGCCTGGAGTGTGGGGACTGGCCGGAATGAGCAGTTCTTC. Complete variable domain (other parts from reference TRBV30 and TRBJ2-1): SQTIHQWPATLVQPVGSPLSLECTVEGTSNPNLYWYRQAAGRGLQLLFYSVGIGQISSEVPQNLSASRPQDRQFILSSKKLLLSDSGFYLCAWSVGTGRNEQFFGPGTRLTVL.

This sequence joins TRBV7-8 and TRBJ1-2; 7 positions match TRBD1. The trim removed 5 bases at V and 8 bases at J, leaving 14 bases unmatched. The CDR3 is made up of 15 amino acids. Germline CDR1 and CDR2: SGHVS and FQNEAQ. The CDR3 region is CASSLQQGFGEGYTF. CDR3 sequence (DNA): TGTGCCAGCAGCCTTCAACAGGGGTTCGGTGAAGGCTACACCTTC.

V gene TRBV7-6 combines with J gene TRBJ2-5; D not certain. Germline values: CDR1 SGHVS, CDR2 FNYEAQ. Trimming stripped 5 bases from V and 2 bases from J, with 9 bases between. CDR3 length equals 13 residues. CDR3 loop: CASSPHIQETQYF. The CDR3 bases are TGTGCCAGCAGCCCCCATATACAAGAGACCCAGTACTTC.

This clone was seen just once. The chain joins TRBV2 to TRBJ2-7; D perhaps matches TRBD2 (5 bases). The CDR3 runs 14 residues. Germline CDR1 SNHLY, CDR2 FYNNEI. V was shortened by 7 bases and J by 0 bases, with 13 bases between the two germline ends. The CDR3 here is CASTLSGSSYEQYF. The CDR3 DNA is TGTGCCAGCACCCTTAGTGGGAGCTCCTACGAGCAGTACTTC.

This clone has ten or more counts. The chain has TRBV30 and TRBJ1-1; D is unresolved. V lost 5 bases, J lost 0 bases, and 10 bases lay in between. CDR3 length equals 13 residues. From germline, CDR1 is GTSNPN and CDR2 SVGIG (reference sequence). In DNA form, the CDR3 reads TGTGCCTGGGAGGGAAACATGAACACTGAAGCTTTCTTT. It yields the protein CAWEGNMNTEAFF.

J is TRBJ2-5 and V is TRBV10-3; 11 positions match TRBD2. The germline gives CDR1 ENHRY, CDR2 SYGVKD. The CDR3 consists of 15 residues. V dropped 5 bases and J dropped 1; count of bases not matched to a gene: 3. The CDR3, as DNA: TGTGCCATCAGTAGGACTAGCGGGCCCCAAGAGACCCAGTACTTC. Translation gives CAISRTSGPQETQYF.

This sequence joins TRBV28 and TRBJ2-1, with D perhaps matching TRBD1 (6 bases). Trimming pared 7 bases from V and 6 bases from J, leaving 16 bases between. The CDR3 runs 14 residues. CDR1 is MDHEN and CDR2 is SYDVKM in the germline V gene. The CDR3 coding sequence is TGTGCCAGCAACGGGCCGATCAGGGGCAATGAGCAGTTCTTC. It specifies CASNGPIRGNEQFF.

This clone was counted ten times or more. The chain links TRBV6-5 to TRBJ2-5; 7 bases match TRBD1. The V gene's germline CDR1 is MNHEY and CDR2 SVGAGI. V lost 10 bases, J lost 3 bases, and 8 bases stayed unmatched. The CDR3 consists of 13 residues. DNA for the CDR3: TGTGCCACACGGGACAGCGCCAAAGAGACCCAGTACTTC. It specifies CATRDSAKETQYF.

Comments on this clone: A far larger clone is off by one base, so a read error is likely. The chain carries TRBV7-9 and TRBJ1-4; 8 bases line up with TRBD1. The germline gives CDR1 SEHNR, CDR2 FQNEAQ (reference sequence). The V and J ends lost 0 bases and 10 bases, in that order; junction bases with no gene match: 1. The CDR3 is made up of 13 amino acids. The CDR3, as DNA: TGTGCCAGCAGCTTAGCCGACAGGGGAAAACTGTTTTTT. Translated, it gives CASSLADRGKLFF.

The CDR3 here is CASSLGTIRNQPQHF. The CDR3 DNA sequence: TGTGCCAGCAGCTTAGGGACGATTCGCAATCAGCCCCAGCATTTT. This chain joins TRBV7-8 and TRBJ1-5; D not resolved. Trimming cost V 1 base and J 2 bases, with 9 bases left between them. This CDR3 has 15 residues. CDR1 SGHVS and CDR2 FQNEAQ come from the germline V gene.

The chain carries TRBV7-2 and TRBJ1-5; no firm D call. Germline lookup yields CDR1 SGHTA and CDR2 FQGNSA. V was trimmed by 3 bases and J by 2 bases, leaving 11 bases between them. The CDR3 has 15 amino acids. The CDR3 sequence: CASSFGAGGNQPQHF. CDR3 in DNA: TGTGCCAGCAGCTTCGGAGCGGGAGGCAATCAGCCCCAGCATTTT.

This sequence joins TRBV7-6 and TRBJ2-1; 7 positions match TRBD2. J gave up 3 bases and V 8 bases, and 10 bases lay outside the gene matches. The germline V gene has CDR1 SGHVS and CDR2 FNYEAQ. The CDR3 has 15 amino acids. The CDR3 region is CASAPGTNSYNEQFF. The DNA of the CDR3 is TGTGCCAGCGCACCCGGGACTAACAGCTACAATGAGCAGTTCTTC.

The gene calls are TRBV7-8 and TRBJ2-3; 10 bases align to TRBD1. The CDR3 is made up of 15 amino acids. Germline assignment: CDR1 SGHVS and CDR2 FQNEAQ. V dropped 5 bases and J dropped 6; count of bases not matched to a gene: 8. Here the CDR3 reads CASSPRDRGYDTQYF. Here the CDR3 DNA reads TGTGCCAGCAGCCCCCGGGACAGGGGTTATGATACGCAGTATTTT.

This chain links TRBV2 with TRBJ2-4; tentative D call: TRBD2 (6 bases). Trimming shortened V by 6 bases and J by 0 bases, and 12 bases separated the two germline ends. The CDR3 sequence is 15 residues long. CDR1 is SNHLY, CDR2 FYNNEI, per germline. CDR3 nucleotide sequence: TGTGCCAGCAGCCCTTGGGAGGTAGCCAAAAACATTCAGTACTTC. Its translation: CASSPWEVAKNIQYF. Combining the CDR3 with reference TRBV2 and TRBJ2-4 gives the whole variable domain EPEVTQTPSHQVTQMGQEVILRCVPISNHLYFYWYRQILGQKVEFLVSFYNNEISEKSEIFDDQFSVERPDGSNFTLKIRSTKLEDSAMYFCASSPWEVAKNIQYFGAGTRLSVL.

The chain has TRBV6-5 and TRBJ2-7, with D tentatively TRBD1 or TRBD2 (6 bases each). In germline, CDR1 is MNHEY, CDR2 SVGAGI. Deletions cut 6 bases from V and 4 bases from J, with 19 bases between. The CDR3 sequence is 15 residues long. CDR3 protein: CASRRGGGNGYEQYF. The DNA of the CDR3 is TGTGCCAGCAGAAGAGGGGGAGGAAATGGGTACGAGCAGTACTTC.

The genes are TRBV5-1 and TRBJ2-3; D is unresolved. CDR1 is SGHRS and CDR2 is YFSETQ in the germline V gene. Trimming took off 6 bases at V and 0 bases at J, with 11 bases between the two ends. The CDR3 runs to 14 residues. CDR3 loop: CASNDPPSTDTQYF. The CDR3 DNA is TGCGCCAGCAACGACCCCCCTAGCACAGATACGCAGTATTTT.

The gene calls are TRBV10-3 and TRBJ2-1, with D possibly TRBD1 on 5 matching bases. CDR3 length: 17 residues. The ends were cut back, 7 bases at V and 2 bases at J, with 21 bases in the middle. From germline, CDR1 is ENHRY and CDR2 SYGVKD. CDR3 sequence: CAIKESSGITPYNEQFF. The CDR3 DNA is TGTGCCATCAAGGAGTCGTCAGGGATAACTCCCTACAATGAGCAGTTCTTC.

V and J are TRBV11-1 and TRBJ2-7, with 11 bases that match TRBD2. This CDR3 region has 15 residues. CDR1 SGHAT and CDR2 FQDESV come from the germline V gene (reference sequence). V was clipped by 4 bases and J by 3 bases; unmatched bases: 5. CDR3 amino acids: CASSWTSGSNYEQYF. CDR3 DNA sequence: TGTGCCAGCAGCTGGACTAGCGGGTCGAACTACGAGCAGTACTTC.

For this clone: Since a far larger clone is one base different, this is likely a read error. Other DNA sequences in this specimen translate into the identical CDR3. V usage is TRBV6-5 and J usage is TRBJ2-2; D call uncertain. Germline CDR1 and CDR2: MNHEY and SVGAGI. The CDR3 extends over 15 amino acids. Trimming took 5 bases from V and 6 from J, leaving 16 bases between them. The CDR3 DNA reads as TGTGCCAGCAGTCCCCGACCCACTGAGCCCGGGGAGCTGTTTTTT. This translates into CASSPRPTEPGELFF.

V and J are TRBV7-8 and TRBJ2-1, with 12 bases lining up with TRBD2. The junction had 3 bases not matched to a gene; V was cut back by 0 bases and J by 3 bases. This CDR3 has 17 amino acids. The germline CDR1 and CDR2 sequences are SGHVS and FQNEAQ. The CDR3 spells CASSLAGTSGHYNEQFF. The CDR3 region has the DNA TGTGCCAGCAGCTTAGCTGGGACTAGCGGGCACTACAATGAGCAGTTCTTC.

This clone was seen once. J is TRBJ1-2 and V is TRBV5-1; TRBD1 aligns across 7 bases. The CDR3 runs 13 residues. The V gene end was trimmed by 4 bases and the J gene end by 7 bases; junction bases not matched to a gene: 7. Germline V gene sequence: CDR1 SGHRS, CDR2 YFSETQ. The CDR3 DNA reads TGCGCCAGCAGCATCGGACAGGAGCGTGGCTACACCTTC. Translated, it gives CASSIGQERGYTF.